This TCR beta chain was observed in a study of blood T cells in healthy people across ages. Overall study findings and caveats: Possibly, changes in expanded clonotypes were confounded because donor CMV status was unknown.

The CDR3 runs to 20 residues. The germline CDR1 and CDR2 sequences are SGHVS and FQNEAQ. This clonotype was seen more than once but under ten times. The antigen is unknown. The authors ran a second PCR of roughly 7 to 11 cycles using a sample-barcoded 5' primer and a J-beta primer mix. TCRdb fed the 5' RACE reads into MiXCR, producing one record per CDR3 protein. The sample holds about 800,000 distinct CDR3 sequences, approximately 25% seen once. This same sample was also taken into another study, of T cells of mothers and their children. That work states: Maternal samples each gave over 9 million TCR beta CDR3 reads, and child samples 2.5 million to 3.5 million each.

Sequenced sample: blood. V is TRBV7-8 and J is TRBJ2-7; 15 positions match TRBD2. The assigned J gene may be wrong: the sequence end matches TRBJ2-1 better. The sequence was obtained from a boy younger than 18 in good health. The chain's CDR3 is CASSLGRTSGGARGWNEQFF. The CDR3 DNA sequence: TGTGCCAGCAGCTTAGGGAGGACTAGCGGGGGGGCCAGGGGCTGGAATGAGCAGTTCTTC.